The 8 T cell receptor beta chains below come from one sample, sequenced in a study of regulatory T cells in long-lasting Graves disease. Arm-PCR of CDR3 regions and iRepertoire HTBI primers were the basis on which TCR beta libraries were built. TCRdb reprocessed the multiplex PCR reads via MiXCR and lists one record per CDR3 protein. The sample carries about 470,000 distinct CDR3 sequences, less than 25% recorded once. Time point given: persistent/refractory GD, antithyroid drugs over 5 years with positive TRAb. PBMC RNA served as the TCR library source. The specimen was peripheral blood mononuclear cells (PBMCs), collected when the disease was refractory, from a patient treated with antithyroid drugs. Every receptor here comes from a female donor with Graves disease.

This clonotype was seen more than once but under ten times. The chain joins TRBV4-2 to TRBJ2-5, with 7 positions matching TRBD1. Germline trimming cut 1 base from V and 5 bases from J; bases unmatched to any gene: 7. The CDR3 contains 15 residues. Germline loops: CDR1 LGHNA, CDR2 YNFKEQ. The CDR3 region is CASSQGEGAGETQYF. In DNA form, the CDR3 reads TGTGCCAGCAGCCAAGGAGAGGGGGCCGGGGAGACCCAGTACTTC.

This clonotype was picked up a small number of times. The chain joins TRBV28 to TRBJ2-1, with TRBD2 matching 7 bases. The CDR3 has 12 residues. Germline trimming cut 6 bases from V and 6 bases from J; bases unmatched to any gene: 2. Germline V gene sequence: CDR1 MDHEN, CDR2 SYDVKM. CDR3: CASSRGVNEQFF. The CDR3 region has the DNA TGTGCCAGCAGCCGGGGGGTCAATGAGCAGTTCTTC.

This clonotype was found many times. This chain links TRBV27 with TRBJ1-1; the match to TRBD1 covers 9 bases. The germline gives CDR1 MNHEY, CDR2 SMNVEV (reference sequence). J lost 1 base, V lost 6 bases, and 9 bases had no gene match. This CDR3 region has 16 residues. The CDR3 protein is CASRPPGQGPNTEAFF. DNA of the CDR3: TGTGCCAGCAGGCCCCCGGGACAGGGACCGAACACTGAAGCTTTCTTT.

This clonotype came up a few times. The CDR3 loop is CASSDRTGIVDRQYF. CDR3 sequence (DNA): TGTGCCAGCAGTGATCGGACAGGGATAGTAGATCGGCAGTACTTC. The rearrangement joins TRBV6-1 to TRBJ2-7, with 8 bases matching TRBD1. Germline values: CDR1 MNHNS, CDR2 SASEGT. CDR3 size: 15 residues. With 3 bases clipped from V and 9 bases from J, the junction kept 13 bases outside the gene matches.

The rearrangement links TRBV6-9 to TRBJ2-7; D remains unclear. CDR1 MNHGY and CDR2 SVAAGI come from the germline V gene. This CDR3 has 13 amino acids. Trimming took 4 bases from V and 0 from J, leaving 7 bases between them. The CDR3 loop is CASSSYLSYEQYF. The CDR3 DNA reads TGTGCCAGCAGTTCCTATCTCTCCTACGAGCAGTACTTC.

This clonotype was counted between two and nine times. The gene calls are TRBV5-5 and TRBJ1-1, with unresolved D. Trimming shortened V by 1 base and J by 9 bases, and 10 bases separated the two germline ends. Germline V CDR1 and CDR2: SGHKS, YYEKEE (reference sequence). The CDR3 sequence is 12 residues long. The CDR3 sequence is CASSLPGAKAFF. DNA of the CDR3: TGTGCCAGCAGCTTGCCAGGCGCAAAAGCTTTCTTT.

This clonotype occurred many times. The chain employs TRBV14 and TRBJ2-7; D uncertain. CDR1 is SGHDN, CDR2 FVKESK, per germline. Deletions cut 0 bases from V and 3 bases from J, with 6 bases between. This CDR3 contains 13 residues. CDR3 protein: CASSQESYYEQYF. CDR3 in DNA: TGTGCCAGCAGCCAAGAATCGTACTACGAGCAGTACTTC.

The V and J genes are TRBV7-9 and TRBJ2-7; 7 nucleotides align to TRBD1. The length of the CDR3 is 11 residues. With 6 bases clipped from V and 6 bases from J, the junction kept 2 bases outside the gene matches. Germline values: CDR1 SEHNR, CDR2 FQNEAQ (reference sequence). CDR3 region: CASSRTGEQYF. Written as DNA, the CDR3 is TGTGCCAGCAGTCGGACAGGCGAGCAGTACTTC.